This TCR beta chain was recovered during a study of blood T cells in healthy people across ages. The germline gives CDR1 DFQATT, CDR2 SNEGSKA (reference sequence). V dropped 1 base and J dropped 0; count of bases not matched to a gene: 3. The CDR3 is 15 residues long. A J-beta primer mix and a sample-barcoded 5' primer were used in a second PCR of about 7 to 12 cycles. TCRdb re-called the 5' RACE reads through MiXCR, storing one row per CDR3 protein. The table includes some 1.5 million distinct CDR3 sequences, over 25% detected once. This clonotype was seen a handful of times. Specimen: blood. This TCR was recovered from a woman aged 25 to 39 in good health. The chain carries TRBV20-1 and TRBJ2-4; 7 bases align to TRBD1. The CDR3 sequence: CSARGDRLAKNIQYF. The CDR3 DNA sequence: TGCAGTGCTAGAGGGGACAGACTAGCCAAAAACATTCAGTACTTC.